The 27 T cell receptor beta chains presented below share a single source sample, sequenced in a study of T cell responses to AZD1222 COVID-19 vaccine. Data came from immunoSEQ multiplex PCR; TCRdb stores just in-frame clones and leaves some out. The sample has more than 70,000 clones, about 85% seen once. The sequenced sample was peripheral blood, obtained on day 0 of AZD1222 vaccination. These receptors were collected from an adult in good health.

CDR3 amino acids: CAWSLGSNQPQHF. The CDR3 DNA is TGTGCCTGGAGTCTTGGGAGCAATCAGCCCCAGCATTTT. J is TRBJ1-5 and V is TRBV30; no firm D call. CDR3 length: 13 amino acids. V was trimmed by 2 bases and J by 1 base, leaving 6 bases between them. Germline values: CDR1 GTSNPN, CDR2 SVGIG (reference sequence).

The V and J genes are TRBV7-2 and TRBJ2-7, with D hard to call. V dropped 2 bases and J dropped 3 bases, with 5 bases sitting between them. The CDR3 covers 12 residues. Germline assignment: CDR1 SGHTA and CDR2 FQGNSA. The CDR3 coding sequence is TGTGCCAGCAGCTTACAGCTCTACGAGCAGTACTTC. Its protein product is CASSLQLYEQYF.

This rearrangement joins TRBV2 to TRBJ2-3; 10 nucleotides match TRBD1. CDR3 size: 13 residues. In germline, CDR1 is SNHLY, CDR2 FYNNEI. The junction had 1 base not matched to a gene; V was cut back by 8 bases and J by 2 bases. Written as DNA, the CDR3 is TGTGCCAGCGACAGGGGGCCCACAGATACGCAGTATTTT. Its protein is CASDRGPTDTQYF.

In DNA form, the CDR3 reads TGTGCCAGCAGTTCCCGACAGACTACTAACTATGGCTACACCTTC. It specifies CASSSRQTTNYGYTF. The chain recombines TRBV6-5 with TRBJ1-2; maybe TRBD1 (5 bases). CDR1 is MNHEY and CDR2 is SVGAGI in the germline V gene. The CDR3 extends over 15 amino acids. V gave up 4 bases and J gave up 0 bases, with 12 bases separating them.

This chain links TRBV15 with TRBJ1-2, with TRBD1 matching 8 bases. Germline values: CDR1 LNHNV, CDR2 YYDKDF (reference sequence). The trim removed 4 bases at V and 4 bases at J, leaving 8 bases unmatched. The CDR3 runs to 15 residues. CDR3 nucleotides: TGTGCCACCAGCAAAGGACAGGGTGTTGTCTATGGCTACACCTTC. Its protein is CATSKGQGVVYGYTF.

This chain connects TRBV7-9 to TRBJ2-6, with 9 nucleotides matching TRBD1. This CDR3 spans 18 amino acids. Germline CDR1 and CDR2: SEHNR and FQNEAQ (reference sequence). V was clipped by 5 bases and J by 1 base; unmatched bases: 9. CDR3 sequence (DNA): TGTGCCAGCAGCCGCTTTCCGGGACAGGGATCTGGGGCCAACGTCCTGACTTTC. This sequence encodes CASSRFPGQGSGANVLTF.

V gene TRBV14 combines with J gene TRBJ2-2, with D possibly matching TRBD2 (6 bases). This CDR3 region has 16 residues. Trimming stripped 2 bases from V and 2 bases from J, with 12 bases between. The germline V gene has CDR1 SGHDN and CDR2 FVKESK. This chain's CDR3 is CASSQRPGVNTGELFF. The CDR3, as DNA: TGTGCCAGCAGCCAACGGCCGGGGGTTAACACCGGGGAGCTGTTTTTT. The full variable domain, with the rest looked up from reference TRBV14 and TRBJ2-2, is EAGVTQFPSHSVIEKGQTVTLRCDPISGHDNLYWYRRVMGKEIKFLLHFVKESKQDESGMPNNRFLAERTGGTYSTLKVQPAELEDSGVYFCASSQRPGVNTGELFFGEGSRLTVL.

The rearrangement joins TRBV10-2 to TRBJ2-5, with 11 bases aligning to TRBD2. Germline CDR1 WSHSY, CDR2 SAAADI. There are 17 residues in the CDR3. After removal of 7 bases from V and 5 bases from J, the junction contained 15 bases not matched to a gene. The CDR3 is CASTPNLAGGRGETQYF. The CDR3 DNA sequence: TGCGCCAGCACTCCGAACCTAGCGGGAGGCCGGGGGGAGACCCAGTACTTC.

V gene TRBV9 combines with J gene TRBJ1-2; no reliable D call. Germline loops: CDR1 SGDLS, CDR2 YYNGEE. The CDR3 has 15 residues. The germline V and J ends were trimmed by 0 bases and 4 bases, with 13 bases remaining between them. CDR3 residues: CASSVVEDGLYGYTF. DNA for the CDR3: TGTGCCAGCAGCGTAGTAGAGGACGGTCTCTATGGCTACACCTTC.

V and J are TRBV27 and TRBJ2-3; tentative D call: TRBD2 (5 bases). Germline V CDR1 and CDR2: MNHEY, SMNVEV (reference sequence). The CDR3 sequence is 14 residues long. The V end was cut by 7 bases, the J end by 1 base, with 12 bases between. The CDR3 nucleotides read TGTGCCAGCAAGCCCTTGGGAGGCACAGATACGCAGTATTTT. It codes for CASKPLGGTDTQYF.

The rearrangement uses TRBV19 and TRBJ1-3; 8 nucleotides match TRBD1. This CDR3 region has 15 residues. Germline loops: CDR1 LNHDA, CDR2 SQIVND (reference sequence). V lost 5 bases, J lost 4 bases, and 7 bases stayed unmatched. The DNA for the CDR3 is TGTGCCAGTAGTGCCGGACAGGGAACGGGAAACACCATATATTTT. It encodes CASSAGQGTGNTIYF.

The chain combines TRBV18 with TRBJ1-2; possibly TRBD1 for D (5 bases). Germline V gives CDR1 KGHSH, CDR2 LQKENI. Trimming removed 1 base at V and 7 bases at J, with 19 bases between. CDR3 length equals 16 residues. CDR3 residues: CASSPQGTEAGGGYTF. In DNA form, the CDR3 reads TGTGCCAGCTCACCACAAGGGACGGAGGCCGGGGGTGGCTACACCTTC.

The chain carries TRBV28 and TRBJ1-5; D is possibly TRBD1 (5 bases). V was shortened by 8 bases and J by 5 bases, with 10 bases between the two germline ends. Germline CDR1 MDHEN, CDR2 SYDVKM. The CDR3 spans 12 residues. Here the CDR3 DNA reads TGTGCCAGCGCCACAGGCGATCAGCCCCAGCATTTT. Protein: CASATGDQPQHF.

The table lists this clone with a few counts. V usage is TRBV19 and J usage is TRBJ1-1; D is ambiguous. This CDR3 is built from 15 residues. Trimming took off 3 bases at V and 4 bases at J, with 15 bases between the two ends. In germline, CDR1 is LNHDA, CDR2 SQIVND (reference sequence). Written as DNA, the CDR3 is TGTGCCAGTAGTATGCAAGGGCGAATTGGCACTGAAGCTTTCTTT. Amino acid sequence: CASSMQGRIGTEAFF.

The gene calls are TRBV9 and TRBJ1-2; a possible D gene is TRBD1 (6 bases). Germline loops: CDR1 SGDLS, CDR2 YYNGEE. This CDR3 has 15 residues. Trimming shortened V by 3 bases and J by 7 bases, and 19 bases separated the two germline ends. In nucleotides, the CDR3 is TGTGCCAGCAGCGCAACCCCTCGGGGGGGCAGTGGCTACACCTTC. It codes for CASSATPRGGSGYTF.

In this sample, this clone turned up once. V gene TRBV4-3 combines with J gene TRBJ2-7; 7 bases are shared with TRBD2. Trimming cost V 4 bases and J 5 bases; bases outside gene matches: 14. Germline CDR1 reads LGHNA; CDR2 reads YSLEER. The CDR3 is made up of 16 amino acids. The CDR3: CASSREEGRERNEQYF. The CDR3 DNA follows: TGCGCCAGCAGCCGAGAAGAGGGGCGGGAGCGAAACGAGCAGTACTTC.

This clone has a single count. The rearrangement links TRBV30 to TRBJ2-7; the match to TRBD1 covers 9 bases. This CDR3 contains 14 residues. Germline CDR1 is GTSNPN and CDR2 is SVGIG (reference sequence). V lost 0 bases to trimming and J lost 9 bases; unmatched junction nucleotides: 9. Written as DNA, the CDR3 is TGTGCCTGGAGTGTTGGGACAGGGTGGTTGGGGCAGTACTTC. Amino acid sequence: CAWSVGTGWLGQYF. The full variable domain, completed using reference TRBV30 and TRBJ2-7, is SQTIHQWPATLVQPVGSPLSLECTVEGTSNPNLYWYRQAAGRGLQLLFYSVGIGQISSEVPQNLSASRPQDRQFILSSKKLLLSDSGFYLCAWSVGTGWLGQYFGPGTRLTVT.

The genes are TRBV7-6 and TRBJ2-1; 8 bases are shared with TRBD2. CDR1 and CDR2 (germline): SGHVS, FNYEAQ. V was pared by 5 bases and J by 2 bases, with 8 bases of the junction left unmatched. CDR3 size: 16 residues. The CDR3 coding sequence is TGTGCCAGCAGCGCAAGCCCCGGGGGGGCCTACAATGAGCAGTTCTTC. Its protein is CASSASPGGAYNEQFF. Drawing the rest from reference TRBV7-6 and TRBJ2-1, the complete variable domain is GAGVSQSPRYKVTKRGQDVALRCDPISGHVSLYWYRQALGQGPEFLTYFNYEAQQDKSGLPNDRFSAERPEGSISTLTIQRTEQRDSAMYRCASSASPGGAYNEQFFGPGTRLTVL.

The chain couples TRBV12-3 or TRBV12-4 to TRBJ1-3, with TRBD1 matching over 8 bases. The CDR3 consists of 13 residues. The junction had 4 bases not matched to a gene; V was cut back by 6 bases and J by 6 bases. CDR3 sequence: CASRSDRENTIYF. CDR3 DNA: TGTGCCAGCAGATCGGACAGGGAAAACACCATATATTTT.

The CDR3 DNA reads as TGTGCCATCAGGGATACCGGGACAGTTACCTACGAGCAGTACTTC. Amino acid sequence: CAIRDTGTVTYEQYF. V gene TRBV10-3 combines with J gene TRBJ2-7; 7 nucleotides line up with TRBD1. Looked up from germline, CDR1 is ENHRY and CDR2 is SYGVKD. V lost 6 bases, J lost 2 bases, and 10 bases stayed unmatched. CDR3 size: 15 residues.

On this clone: The junction differs from germline at one of its ends, possibly a read error. This rearrangement joins TRBV7-7 to TRBJ1-4, with TRBD1 identical over 9 bases. The germline gives CDR1 SSHAT, CDR2 FNYEAQ (reference sequence). This CDR3 is 15 amino acids long. The CDR3 DNA follows: TGTGCTAGCAGCTTAGGGACAGGGAGCTATGAAAAACTGTTTTTT. Amino acid sequence: CASSLGTGSYEKLFF.

The chain carries TRBV19 and TRBJ1-6, with 7 bases matching TRBD1. The J segment lost 5 bases and the V segment lost 4 bases, leaving 11 bases of the junction unmatched. Germline CDR1 LNHDA, CDR2 SQIVND (reference sequence). There are 17 residues in the CDR3. The CDR3 nucleotides are TGTGCCAGTAGTACCCTTCCGCCGGGACAGCATAATTCACCCCTCCACTTT. Its translation is CASSTLPPGQHNSPLHF.

The chain uses TRBV11-2 and TRBJ1-2, with 8 bases aligning to TRBD1. Germline V gene data show CDR1 as SGHAT and CDR2 as FQNNGV. This CDR3 contains 14 residues. V lost 7 bases and J lost 3; bases outside the gene matches: 7. The CDR3 spells CASTHSTGDYGYTF. The DNA for the CDR3 is TGTGCCAGCACCCACTCGACAGGGGACTATGGCTACACCTTC.

V and J are TRBV7-9 and TRBJ1-3; no clear D. Germline V gene data show CDR1 as SEHNR and CDR2 as FQNEAQ (reference sequence). This CDR3 comprises 15 residues. V lost 3 bases to trimming and J lost 0 bases, with 9 bases between them. The CDR3 here is CASSLVLGSGNTIYF. CDR3 in DNA: TGTGCCAGCAGCTTGGTCCTAGGCTCTGGAAACACCATATATTTT.

This sequence joins TRBV14 and TRBJ2-1, with TRBD2 matching 8 bases. V lost 3 bases and J lost 8; bases outside the gene matches: 15. CDR1 and CDR2 from the germline V gene are SGHDN and FVKESK. CDR3 length: 17 residues. CDR3 sequence reads: CASSHIIGRARNYEQFF. For the CDR3, the DNA is TGTGCCAGCAGCCACATTATCGGGAGGGCCCGGAACTATGAGCAGTTCTTC.

The genes are TRBV5-5 and TRBJ2-1; no clear D gene. The V and J ends lost 6 bases and 4 bases respectively, with 17 bases between them. The CDR3 has 15 amino acids. CDR1 is SGHKS and CDR2 is YYEKEE in the germline V gene (reference sequence). The DNA for the CDR3 is TGTGCCAGCACCCCCCGTCAATCATCTTACAATGAGCAGTTCTTC. Amino acids: CASTPRQSSYNEQFF.

This rearrangement joins TRBV18 to TRBJ2-4; 12 bases are a match to TRBD1. This CDR3 contains 17 residues. V gave up 6 bases and J gave up 1 base; unmatched junction bases: 7. Germline V lookup: CDR1 KGHSH, CDR2 LQKENI. The CDR3 region is CASSNLGQGAAKNIQYF. Written as DNA, the CDR3 is TGTGCCAGCTCGAACTTGGGACAGGGGGCGGCCAAAAACATTCAGTACTTC.